This T cell receptor (beta chain) was retrieved from a study of OX40 agonist ivuxolimab in advanced cancers. Patients with a history of autoimmune disease or on systemic immunosuppression were excluded. The germline CDR1 and CDR2 sequences are MNHEY and SVGAGI. This CDR3 has 12 amino acids. Trimming took off 6 bases at V and 10 bases at J, with 10 bases between the two ends. Sequencing was performed with immunoSEQ multiplex PCR; in TCRdb, only in-frame clones are kept and a portion is missing. Of about 72,000 clones listed, over 70% are singletons. By its share, this clone is medium-sized (0.01 to 0.1%). Antigen unknown. Study outcomes and limitations: Researchers did not determine the expanded peripheral T cells' antigen specificity. More expanded clones were seen, on average, in CD8+ T cells than in CD4+. Partial responders dosed at 0.1-3.0 mg/kg displayed clonal expansion ranking among the lowest.

The sequences come from CD4+ or CD8+ T cells sorted from blood, collected in a trial of the OX40 agonist ivuxolimab. The gene calls are TRBV6-5 and TRBJ1-6; D is possibly TRBD1 (6 bases). This sequence originates from an adult with an advanced solid tumor such as melanoma, head and neck, liver or kidney cancer. The CDR3 sequence: CASRTGQSPLHF. The CDR3 bases are TGTGCCAGCAGAACAGGGCAGTCACCCCTCCACTTT.